This entry concerns a single TCR beta chain. Germline CDR1 SGHTA, CDR2 FQGNSA. The CDR3 has 16 amino acids. The junction had 8 bases not matched to a gene; V was cut back by 1 base and J by 7 bases. The sample originates from a study of blood T cells in healthy people across ages. Study overall: Template switching recovered approximately one barcoded beta molecule for every two T cells.

The second PCR ran roughly 7 to 12 cycles with a sample-barcoded 5' primer and J-beta primers. The authors tagged each cDNA molecule using a template-switch adaptor with 12 random nucleotides. TCRdb reprocessed the 5' RACE reads with MiXCR, giving one entry per CDR3 protein. The sample consists of 700,000 to 900,000 distinct CDR3 sequences, more than 25% of them appearing once. This sample was also put to use in a study of T cells of mothers and their children. That source reports: Per mother, over 8 million TCR beta CDR3 reads were obtained; per child, about 3.3 million. Related mother-child pairs shared slightly more overlap than unrelated pairs, but the difference was non-significant.

The chain couples TRBV7-2 to TRBJ2-1; 9 bases are a match to TRBD2. This sequence originates from a boy aged 5-17 years in good health. The source material was blood. The CDR3 DNA follows: TGTGCCAGCAGCTTAGTCCGTTTGCGGGGGGGGAATGAGCAGTTCTTC. Translation gives CASSLVRLRGGNEQFF.